The rows below give T cell receptor beta chains drawn from one sample of a study of T-cell reconstitution after alpha-beta-depleted transplantation in children. TCRdb called the PCR reads again in MiXCR, with one record for every CDR3 protein. This sample has some 300,000 distinct CDR3 sequences, with about 7.3% found just once. Sequenced here: peripheral blood, sampled 360 days after TCRalphabeta/CD19-depleted stem cell transplant. Receptor source: a female patient aged 2-9 years who had a stem cell transplant for Fanconi anemia, so the T cells may come from the graft donor. CDR3s include the opening cysteine and the closing phenylalanine or tryptophan. Each record gives: D gene, J gene, clone size, V gene, CDR3 DNA, CDR3 protein. D genes are given only for firm matches. The size entry is marked missing in some rows and otherwise reads once, few, many or a size class.

>-|TRBJ1-1|many|TRBV4-1
TGCGCCAGCAGCCAAGTAGAAAACACTGAAGCTTTCTTT
CASSQVENTEAFF
>TRBD1|TRBJ2-3|many|TRBV28
TGTGCCAGCAGTTGGGACAGGCTTAGCACAGATACGCAGTATTTT
CASSWDRLSTDTQYF
>TRBD1|TRBJ2-3|few|TRBV28
TGTGCCAGCAGTTCGGGGACAGGGCGTGGCACAGATACGCAGTATTTT
CASSSGTGRGTDTQYF
>TRBD1|TRBJ1-5|-|TRBV12-3/TRBV12-4
TGTGCCAGCAGTTTCCTCTCAGGGGGGCAGCCCCAGCATTTT
CASSFLSGGQPQHF
>-|TRBJ1-6|many|TRBV20-1
TGCAGTGCTAGAAGGCAGGGTCAGGGTAATTCACCCCTCCACTTT
CSARRQGQGNSPLHF
>-|TRBJ1-5|-|TRBV28
TGTGCCAGCAGCCCCGGGACAAGTAAATCGTACCGGCAGCCCCAGCATTTT
CASSPGTSKSYRQPQHF
>-|TRBJ2-1|many|TRBV20-1
TGCAGTGCTAGGTCGGGGCCACCCCCGGGTGAGTTCTTC
CSARSGPPPGEFF
>-|TRBJ2-3|many|TRBV20-1
TGCAGTCCCTTGTCTCCTAGCACAGATACGCAGTATTTT
CSPLSPSTDTQYF
>-|TRBJ2-7|many|TRBV25-1
TGTGCCAGCAGTGAATATAGGGGAGGCGGCAGCTACGAGCAGTACTTC
CASSEYRGGGSYEQYF
>-|TRBJ2-3|few|TRBV7-6
TGTGCCAGCAGCTTAGACCCAGCACCCTACACAGATACGCAGTATTTT
CASSLDPAPYTDTQYF
>TRBD2|TRBJ2-5|-|TRBV4-1
TGCGCCAGCAGCCAGAGCCGGCGGAGAGGACTAGCGGGAGGACAAGAGACCCAGTACTTC
CASSQSRRRGLAGGQETQYF
>-|TRBJ2-2|many|TRBV5-5
TGTGCCAGCAGCTTTACCCTCACCGGGGAGCTGTTTTTT
CASSFTLTGELFF
>TRBD2|TRBJ2-5|many|TRBV10-3
TGTGCCACGTTTGGCGGGAGGGCCCAAGAGACCCAGTACTTC
CATFGGRAQETQYF
>-|TRBJ2-5|-|TRBV7-9
TGTGCCAGCAGCTTACTGGGAACTCAAGAGACCCAGTACTTC
CASSLLGTQETQYF
>TRBD1|TRBJ1-5|few|TRBV2
TGTGCCAGCAGCGGGGACAGGGTCAATCAGCCCCAGCATTTT
CASSGDRVNQPQHF
>TRBD1|TRBJ1-1|many|TRBV29-1
TGCAGCGTGGGTCTAACAGGGGATCGCACTGAAGCTTTCTTT
CSVGLTGDRTEAFF
>TRBD1|TRBJ2-3|many|TRBV15
TGTGCCACCAGCAGAGCCGACAGGGGGGGATTAGTGGGCATCACAGATACGCAGTATTTT
CATSRADRGGLVGITDTQYF
>TRBD1|TRBJ2-7|many|TRBV24-1
TGTGCCACCAGTGACCAGGGGACAGACTACGAGCAGTACTTC
CATSDQGTDYEQYF
>-|TRBJ1-1|few|TRBV25-1
TGTGCCAGCAGTGGTGGGTCTCCGCTGAACACTGAAGCTTTCTTT
CASSGGSPLNTEAFF
>-|TRBJ1-1|many|TRBV11-2
TGTGCCAGCAGCTTAGCGGCCAGGAACACTGAAGCTTTCTTT
CASSLAARNTEAFF
>-|TRBJ1-1|few|TRBV27
TGTGCCAGCAGTACCGCTAATCACTGGGGCACTGAAGCTTTCTTT
CASSTANHWGTEAFF
>TRBD1|TRBJ1-1|few|TRBV5-6
TGTGCCAGCAGCTCCTTGACAGGGAGAGGAACTGAAGCTTTCTTT
CASSSLTGRGTEAFF
>TRBD1|TRBJ2-5|-|TRBV4-2
TGTGCCAGCAGCCAAGATCGCAGGACAGGGGAACAAGAGACCCAGTACTTC
CASSQDRRTGEQETQYF
>-|TRBJ2-5|few|TRBV3-1
TGTGCCAGCAGCCAAGCGGGACCAGAGACCCAGTACTTC
CASSQAGPETQYF
>-|TRBJ2-7|many|TRBV28
TGTGCCAGCAGCATACCGACAAGCGAGCAGTACTTC
CASSIPTSEQYF
>-|TRBJ1-1|many|TRBV4-2
TGTGCCAGCAGCCTCGACATTCTGAACACTGAAGCTTTCTTT
CASSLDILNTEAFF
>TRBD2|TRBJ2-4|-|TRBV2
TGTGCCAGCAGTGATGCTAGCGGGGGGGGAGCCAAAAACATTCAGTACTTC
CASSDASGGGAKNIQYF
>-|TRBJ1-6|many|TRBV21-1
TGTGCCAGCAGCAAAAACCCGAACCGGGAAGGCAATTCACCCCTCCACTTT
CASSKNPNREGNSPLHF
>-|TRBJ2-4|-|TRBV28
TGTGCCAGCAGTCAAACCTTTACGCTCGGAGGGTCCAAAAACATTCAGTACTTC
CASSQTFTLGGSKNIQYF
>-|TRBJ1-6|many|TRBV7-2
TGTGCCAGCAGCTTTGGCAGGGGAAATTCACCCCTCCACTTT
CASSFGRGNSPLHF
>TRBD1|TRBJ2-2|many|TRBV20-1
TGCAGTGCGCCGACAGGGCTCAACCGCGGGGAGCTGTTTTTT
CSAPTGLNRGELFF
>-|TRBJ2-5|few|TRBV30
TGTGCCTGGAGTGTACTACCGAGGTTGGAGACCCAGTACTTC
CAWSVLPRLETQYF
>TRBD1|TRBJ1-2|few|TRBV28
TGTGCCAGCAGTTTGGGGGACAGGGTGGGGGGCTACACCTTC
CASSLGDRVGGYTF
>-|TRBJ1-2|few|TRBV12-3/TRBV12-4
TGTGCCAGCAGTCCCCCGGGGAACTATGGCTACACCTTC
CASSPPGNYGYTF
>-|TRBJ1-1|many|TRBV28
TGTGCCAGCAGGCCGACCCAGGGTCTGGGGACTGAAGCTTTCTTT
CASRPTQGLGTEAFF
>TRBD1|TRBJ2-2|many|TRBV11-2
TGTGCCAGCAGCCTTCGACAGGGATGGACCGGGGAGCTGTTTTTT
CASSLRQGWTGELFF
>TRBD2|TRBJ2-1|many|TRBV24-1
TGTGCCACCAGTGACCAAACTAGCGGGAGGGCCAGTGAGCAGTTCTTC
CATSDQTSGRASEQFF
>-|TRBJ2-1|many|TRBV6-2/TRBV6-3
TGTGCCAGCAGTTACGTGGGGGACTCCTACAATGAGCAGTTCTTC
CASSYVGDSYNEQFF
>TRBD2|TRBJ2-2|-|TRBV12-3/TRBV12-4
TGTGCCAGCAGTTTCGGGGGGGCCGGCGGGGAGCTGTTTTTT
CASSFGGAGGELFF
>-|TRBJ1-1|-|TRBV7-2
TGTGCCAGCAGCTTATACAGGGCAGACACTGAAGCTTTCTTT
CASSLYRADTEAFF
>-|TRBJ2-2|many|TRBV6-4
TGTGCCAGCAGTGAGGTGGCAACCGGGGAGCTGTTTTTT
CASSEVATGELFF
>TRBD1|TRBJ2-3|many|TRBV24-1
TGTGCCACCAGTGATTTCATAACAGGGGGCGCGGATACGCAGTATTTT
CATSDFITGGADTQYF
>-|TRBJ1-2|-|TRBV29-1
TGCAGCGTTGAGGGACTCTCTATGAGGGGCTACACCTTC
CSVEGLSMRGYTF
>-|TRBJ2-2|many|TRBV5-1
TGCGCCAGCAGCATTTTGTTTCAACGTGACAGGAACACCGGGGAGCTGTTTTTT
CASSILFQRDRNTGELFF
>TRBD2|TRBJ2-1|few|TRBV7-2
TGTGCCAGCAGCTTGGGGACTAGCGGGGGCAATGAGCAGTTCTTC
CASSLGTSGGNEQFF
>-|TRBJ2-5|many|TRBV12-3/TRBV12-4
TGTGCCAGCAGTTTAAGGGGAATGCTCCAAGAGACCCAGTACTTC
CASSLRGMLQETQYF
>-|TRBJ1-2|many|TRBV15
TGTGCCACCAGCGCGGGCAACTATGGCTACACCTTC
CATSAGNYGYTF
>TRBD2|TRBJ2-1|many|TRBV4-3
TGCGCCAGCAGCCAGGGAGGGGCCAATGAGCAGTTCTTC
CASSQGGANEQFF
>-|TRBJ1-4|-|TRBV7-2
TGTTCCAGCAGCTTAGGATGGGATAATGAAAAACTGTTTTTT
CSSSLGWDNEKLFF
>-|TRBJ2-2|few|TRBV20-1
TGCAGTGCCGATAGAATAGGGGGCACCGGGGAGCTGTTTTTT
CSADRIGGTGELFF
>-|TRBJ1-6|-|TRBV12-3/TRBV12-4
TGTGCCAGCAGTTCGGACAATAATAATTCACCCCTCCACTTT
CASSSDNNNSPLHF
>TRBD1|TRBJ1-5|many|TRBV7-2
TGTGCCAGCAGCTTACTGTCAGGGGGTAGGAATCAGCCCCAGCATTTT
CASSLLSGGRNQPQHF
>TRBD2|TRBJ2-3|-|TRBV15
TGTGCCACCACCCGAAGAGGAGGACTAGCGGTTAGCACAGATACGCAGTATTTT
CATTRRGGLAVSTDTQYF
>-|TRBJ2-5|few|TRBV4-1
TGCGCCAGCAGCCAAGTAGGAGGACTATCTCAAGAGACCCAGTACTTC
CASSQVGGLSQETQYF
>TRBD1|TRBJ1-1|many|TRBV29-1
TGCAGCGTCGGGGACAGGGTGGATGAAGCTTTCTTT
CSVGDRVDEAFF
>TRBD2|TRBJ2-2|many|TRBV20-1
TGCAGTGCTAGAGAACTAGCGACGAACACCGGGGAGCTGTTTTTT
CSARELATNTGELFF
>-|TRBJ2-1|-|TRBV30
TGTGCCTGGAGTGGATGGGAAAACTACAATGAGCAGTTCTTC
CAWSGWENYNEQFF